The clone carrying this TCR beta chain was picked up one time. Its target is not known. Clones were sequenced by immunoSEQ multiplex PCR, and TCRdb holds only the in-frame ones, with some missing. The sample holds 92,000 or so clones, 70% to 85% seen once. The CDR3 sequence is 11 residues long. From germline, CDR1 is GTSNPN and CDR2 SVGIG (reference sequence). Trimming took off 7 bases at V and 10 bases at J, with 16 bases between the two ends. Patients were ineligible given autoimmune disease history or systemic immunosuppression. This entry is derived from a study of OX40 agonist ivuxolimab in advanced cancers. Findings and caveats of the study: Averaging showed that CD8+ T cells had more expanded clones than CD4+ did.

The specimen was CD4+ or CD8+ T cells sorted from blood, collected in a trial of the OX40 agonist ivuxolimab. This sequence joins TRBV30 and TRBJ1-1; D gene ambiguous. The sequence was obtained from an adult with an advanced solid tumor such as melanoma, head and neck, liver or kidney cancer. In DNA, the CDR3 is TGTGCCTCATTACTCCCCTCGGTAGCTTTCTTT. Its translation: CASLLPSVAFF.